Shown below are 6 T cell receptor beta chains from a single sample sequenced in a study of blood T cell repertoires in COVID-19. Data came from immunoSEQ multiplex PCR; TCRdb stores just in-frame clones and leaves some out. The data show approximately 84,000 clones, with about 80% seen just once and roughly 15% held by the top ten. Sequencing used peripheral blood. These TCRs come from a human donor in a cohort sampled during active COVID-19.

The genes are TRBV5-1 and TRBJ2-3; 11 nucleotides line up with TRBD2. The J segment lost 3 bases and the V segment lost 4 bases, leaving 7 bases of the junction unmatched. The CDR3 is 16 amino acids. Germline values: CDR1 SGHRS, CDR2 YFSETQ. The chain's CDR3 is CASSPTSGSGTDTQYF. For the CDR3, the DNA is TGCGCCAGCAGCCCCACTAGCGGGAGTGGGACAGATACGCAGTATTTT.

The CDR3 DNA follows: TGTGCCAGCAGCTTGGCTTTCCTAGCGGGAGATCCTGAGCAGTTCTTC. It is translated as CASSLAFLAGDPEQFF. The chain employs TRBV5-4 and TRBJ2-1, with TRBD2 identical over 10 bases. The germline CDR1 and CDR2 sequences are SGHNT and YYREEE (reference sequence). The CDR3 loop spans 16 amino acids. The J segment lost 9 bases and the V segment lost 0 bases, leaving 9 bases of the junction unmatched.

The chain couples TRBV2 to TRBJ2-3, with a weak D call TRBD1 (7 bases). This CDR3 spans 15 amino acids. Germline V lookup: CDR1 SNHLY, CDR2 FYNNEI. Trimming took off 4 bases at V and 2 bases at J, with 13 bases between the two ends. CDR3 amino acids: CASSGQGGPTDTQYF. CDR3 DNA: TGTGCCAGCAGTGGGCAGGGGGGTCCCACAGATACGCAGTATTTT.

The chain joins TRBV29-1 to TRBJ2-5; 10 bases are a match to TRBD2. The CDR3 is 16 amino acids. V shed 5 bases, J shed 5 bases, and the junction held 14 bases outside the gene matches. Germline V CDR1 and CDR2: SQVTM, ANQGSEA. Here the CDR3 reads CSVRRGSSSGSETQYF. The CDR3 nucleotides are TGCAGCGTTCGGAGGGGGTCGTCTAGCGGGAGCGAGACCCAGTACTTC.

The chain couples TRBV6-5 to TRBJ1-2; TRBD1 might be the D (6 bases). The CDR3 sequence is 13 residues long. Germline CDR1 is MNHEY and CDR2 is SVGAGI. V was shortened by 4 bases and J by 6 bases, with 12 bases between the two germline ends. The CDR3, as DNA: TGTGCCAGCAGTTCGAGGGGGGGAGATGGCTACACCTTC. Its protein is CASSSRGGDGYTF.

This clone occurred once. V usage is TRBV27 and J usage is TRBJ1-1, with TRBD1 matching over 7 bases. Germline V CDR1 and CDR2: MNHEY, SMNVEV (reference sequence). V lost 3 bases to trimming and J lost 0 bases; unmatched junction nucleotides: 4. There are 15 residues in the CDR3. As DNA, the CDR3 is TGTGCCAGCAGTTTGAGGGGGCTCATGAACACTGAAGCTTTCTTT. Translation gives CASSLRGLMNTEAFF.